Here is one T cell receptor (beta chain) with its context. Its target is unknown. The data derive from a study of graft-versus-host responses after intestinal transplantation. Across the whole study: All recipients were transplanted with multivisceral, liver-intestinal, or isolated intestinal grafts. Anti-thymocyte globulin induction, then tacrolimus and steroids for around 3 years, went to all recipients. Broader study findings: Allografts from individuals with graft-donor T cell macrochimerism displayed high graft-versus-host to host-versus-graft clonal ratios. Recipient-marrow GvH clones were detected, some having first appeared in ileum or blood.

The protocol was immunoSEQ multiplex PCR, while the TCRdb copy is restricted to in-frame clones and leaves out a portion. The data show about 96,000 clones, with 80% to 95% seen just once and over 0.15% held by the top ten. V was pared by 1 base and J by 8 bases, with 8 bases between. Per the germline V gene, CDR1 is SEHNR and CDR2 is FQNEAQ (reference sequence). This CDR3 has 12 amino acids. The source was unstimulated CD4+ T cells sorted from spleen or lymph node cells, collected before intestinal transplant. This sequence joins TRBV7-9 and TRBJ1-2; D is unclear. This clonotype originated in a human donor who received an intestinal transplant. Written as DNA, the CDR3 is TGTGCCAGCAGCTTAGTCCGCGGGGGCTACACCTTC. This codes for CASSLVRGGYTF.